This is a list of T cell receptor beta chains from one sample in a study of cytomegalovirus exposure and HLA in healthy donors. Assay: immunoSEQ multiplex PCR; the TCRdb copy retains only in-frame clones and omits some. The sample holds around 120,000 clones, about three quarters seen once. The sequenced sample was PBMCs. The receptors here all came from a woman aged 55-70 years in good health and CMV-seropositive. CDR3s include the opening cysteine and the closing phenylalanine or tryptophan. Fields, in order: V gene, J gene, D gene, CDR3 protein. The D gene is left open where the match is weak.

>TRBV2|TRBJ2-1|TRBD2
CASSVAGGRSDEQFF
>TRBV6-1|TRBJ1-1|TRBD1
CASSRQGTNTEAFF
>TRBV7-9|TRBJ1-1|-
CASSLVGRGGTEAFF
>TRBV4-2|TRBJ1-3|-
CASSPGGNTIYF
>TRBV6-5|TRBJ2-4|TRBD1
CASSYDRGKNIQYF
>TRBV5-6|TRBJ2-7|-
CASSRSGTPSYEQYF
>TRBV6-5|TRBJ1-3|-
CASSYDRSSGNTIYF
>TRBV19|TRBJ2-7|TRBD1
CASRPRQGGGYEQYF
>TRBV4-1|TRBJ2-7|TRBD2
CASSQGNPTSGGFYEQYF
>TRBV6-5|TRBJ1-2|-
CARGEGPNYGYTF
>TRBV10-2|TRBJ1-1|-
CASSERRDYTEAFF
>TRBV14|TRBJ1-2|-
CASSQDAGTYGYTF
>TRBV11-2|TRBJ1-3|TRBD1
CASSDGTGAVGNTIYF
>TRBV27|TRBJ1-2|-
CASSLGQGFRYTF
>TRBV2|TRBJ2-7|TRBD1
CATNLWGQRCSYEQYF
>TRBV7-2|TRBJ1-1|TRBD1
CASSLVGGGTGGTEAFF
>TRBV7-9|TRBJ2-1|-
CASSPAGGGRNNEQFF
>TRBV4-1|TRBJ1-4|-
CASSQDPGALEKLFF